Each of the 23 T cell receptor beta chains below was sequenced from the same sample in a study of T cell responses to AZD1222 COVID-19 vaccine. The repertoire was sequenced with immunoSEQ multiplex PCR; TCRdb's copy has only in-frame clones and lacks some. In the table there are 190,000 or so clones, 90% to 95% of which are singletons. The sample was peripheral blood, taken 28 days after the second AZD1222 dose. Receptor source: an adult who received the AZD1222 COVID-19 vaccine.

The chain recombines TRBV5-1 with TRBJ2-7; TRBD2 agrees at 8 bases. CDR1 is SGHRS and CDR2 is YFSETQ in the germline V gene. The length of the CDR3 is 15 residues. V lost 4 bases to trimming and J lost 4 bases; unmatched junction nucleotides: 10. CDR3: CASSPSRAGVYEQYF. The DNA of the CDR3 is TGCGCCAGCAGCCCTAGCAGAGCGGGAGTGTACGAGCAGTACTTC.

This chain joins TRBV6-2 or TRBV6-3 and TRBJ2-7; the match to TRBD2 covers 8 bases. V was clipped by 2 bases and J by 3 bases; unmatched bases: 18. Germline CDR1 and CDR2: MNHEY and SVGEGT. The CDR3 length is 19 residues. The CDR3 loop reads CASSYPPRGGAPANYEQYF. CDR3 nucleotides: TGTGCCAGCAGTTACCCCCCTCGGGGGGGGGCGCCGGCCAACTACGAGCAGTACTTC.

The chain uses TRBV19 and TRBJ1-2, with a weak D call TRBD1 (5 bases). Per the germline V gene, CDR1 is LNHDA and CDR2 is SQIVND (reference sequence). Trimming took off 5 bases at V and 8 bases at J, with 12 bases between the two ends. The CDR3 consists of 12 residues. The CDR3 sequence: CASSGRAWGYTF. For the CDR3, the DNA is TGTGCCAGTAGTGGCAGGGCGTGGGGCTACACCTTC.

The chain is built from TRBV19 and TRBJ2-3; the match to TRBD2 covers 13 bases. The CDR3 length is 16 residues. CDR1 is LNHDA and CDR2 is SQIVND in the germline V gene (reference sequence). V was clipped by 6 bases and J by 5 bases; unmatched bases: 8. The CDR3 DNA reads as TGTGCCAGTAGCACGGGACTAGCGGGAATAGGAGATACGCAGTATTTT. Translated: CASSTGLAGIGDTQYF.

The chain links TRBV7-9 to TRBJ2-7, with D unclear. The CDR3 runs 11 residues. Germline V CDR1 and CDR2: SEHNR, FQNEAQ (reference sequence). V lost 4 bases, J lost 2 bases, and 3 bases lay in between. The CDR3 here is CASSSTYEQYF. The CDR3 DNA sequence: TGTGCCAGCAGCTCCACCTACGAGCAGTACTTC.

V and J are TRBV5-1 and TRBJ1-1; D unclear. Germline V gene sequence: CDR1 SGHRS, CDR2 YFSETQ. V shed 0 bases and J shed 4 bases, with 4 bases lying between them. CDR3 length equals 12 residues. This chain's CDR3 is CASSLGSTEAFF. The CDR3, as DNA: TGCGCCAGCAGCTTGGGGTCCACTGAAGCTTTCTTT.

V is TRBV12-3 or TRBV12-4 and J is TRBJ1-2; D perhaps matches TRBD1 (5 bases). This CDR3 region has 13 residues. The ends were cut back, 5 bases at V and 4 bases at J, with 11 bases in the middle. CDR3 in DNA: TGTGCCAGCAGTGCCGGGGGAATCTATGGCTACACCTTC. This codes for CASSAGGIYGYTF.

The rearrangement joins TRBV7-2 to TRBJ2-1; 7 nucleotides align to TRBD2. The germline CDR1 and CDR2 sequences are SGHTA and FQGNSA. The CDR3 runs to 16 residues. The ends lost 5 bases at V and 6 bases at J; junction bases unmatched: 13. The CDR3 nucleotides read TGTGCCAGCAGCCTGCTCGGACTAGTATCGCCCAATGAGCAGTTCTTC. It translates to CASSLLGLVSPNEQFF.

The chain joins TRBV7-8 to TRBJ2-3; D perhaps matches TRBD2 (5 bases). Trimming left V 5 bases short and J 0 bases short, with 12 bases between. Germline-derived CDR1 and CDR2 are SGHVS and FQNEAQ. The CDR3 covers 15 residues. CDR3 sequence reads: CASSATGISTDTQYF. In DNA, the CDR3 is TGTGCCAGCAGCGCAACCGGGATAAGCACAGATACGCAGTATTTT.

This clone was detected once. The J gene is TRBJ2-6, the V gene TRBV27; TRBD2 matches at 8 bases. Unmatched junction bases numbered 13, after V lost 7 bases and J lost 2 bases. The CDR3 loop spans 18 amino acids. Germline assignment: CDR1 MNHEY and CDR2 SMNVEV (reference sequence). The CDR3 nucleotides are TGTGCCAGCACCACCGGTTGGATAGCGGGACCTGGGGCCAACGTCCTGACTTTC. Its protein is CASTTGWIAGPGANVLTF.

This chain joins TRBV28 and TRBJ2-5, with D unclear. The germline gives CDR1 MDHEN, CDR2 SYDVKM. CDR3 length equals 14 residues. V lost 6 bases to trimming and J lost 0 bases, with 11 bases between them. The CDR3 DNA reads as TGTGCCAGCAGCCGTACATCGTACCAAGAGACCCAGTACTTC. Amino acid sequence: CASSRTSYQETQYF.

The chain recombines TRBV7-3 with TRBJ2-7, with 9 bases matching TRBD1. The length of the CDR3 is 15 residues. Trimming cost V 2 bases and J 6 bases; bases outside gene matches: 8. Germline assignment: CDR1 SGHTA and CDR2 FQGTGA. The CDR3 region is CASSLSGTGWFEQYF. The CDR3 coding sequence is TGTGCCAGCAGCTTATCCGGGACAGGGTGGTTCGAGCAGTACTTC.

This chain uses TRBV7-3 with TRBJ2-1, with TRBD2 as a possible D gene (6 bases). Germline lookup yields CDR1 SGHTA and CDR2 FQGTGA. The CDR3 loop spans 15 amino acids. With 5 bases removed from V and 7 bases from J, the gap between germline ends came to 18 bases. In DNA form, the CDR3 reads TGTGCCAGCAGCCCCGGCCGGGGGAGTAGTAATGAGCAGTTCTTC. It is translated as CASSPGRGSSNEQFF.

The rearrangement uses TRBV23-1 and TRBJ1-5; D is undetermined. TRBV23-1 is placed among ORFs of uncertain function. Trimming shortened V by 4 bases and J by 6 bases, and 1 base separated the two germline ends. CDR3 length equals 10 residues. CDR3 residues: CASSRQPQHF. For the CDR3, the DNA is TGCGCCAGCAGTCGTCAGCCCCAGCATTTT.

V is TRBV28 and J is TRBJ1-2; D is perhaps TRBD1 (6 bases). The CDR3 has 15 amino acids. Germline lookup yields CDR1 MDHEN and CDR2 SYDVKM. Trimming stripped 1 base from V and 4 bases from J, with 13 bases between. The CDR3 is CASSLSPGAGYGYTF. DNA for the CDR3: TGTGCCAGCAGTTTATCTCCGGGGGCGGGCTATGGCTACACCTTC.

The J gene is TRBJ1-2, the V gene TRBV28; maybe TRBD1 (6 bases). The ends were cut back, 5 bases at V and 4 bases at J, with 14 bases in the middle. CDR3 length: 14 residues. Germline values: CDR1 MDHEN, CDR2 SYDVKM. The CDR3 nucleotides read TGTGCCAGCAGTACCCAAACAGGGTTCTATGGCTACACCTTC. Its protein product is CASSTQTGFYGYTF.

The chain combines TRBV28 with TRBJ1-5; 8 nucleotides line up with TRBD1. The V gene end was trimmed by 3 bases and the J gene end by 6 bases; junction bases not matched to a gene: 7. The CDR3 consists of 15 residues. The germline gives CDR1 MDHEN, CDR2 SYDVKM. DNA for the CDR3: TGTGCCAGCAGTTTGCCCCAGGGGGCGAGTCAGCCCCAGCATTTT. It is translated as CASSLPQGASQPQHF.

The chain recombines TRBV7-3 with TRBJ2-4; D unresolved. The germline CDR1 and CDR2 sequences are SGHTA and FQGTGA. With 6 bases removed from V and 3 bases from J, the gap between germline ends came to 9 bases. The CDR3 is 13 amino acids. In DNA form, the CDR3 reads TGTGCCAGCAGTGGTCACGTCAAAAACATTCAGTACTTC. This sequence encodes CASSGHVKNIQYF. Full variable domain (rest looked up from reference TRBV7-3 and TRBJ2-4): GAGVSQTPSNKVTEKGKYVELRCDPISGHTALYWYRQSLGQGPEFLIYFQGTGAADDSGLPNDRFFAVRPEGSVSTLKIQRTERGDSAVYLCASSGHVKNIQYFGAGTRLSVL.

The chain couples TRBV6-6 to TRBJ1-2, with no clear D. The CDR3 is 12 amino acids. V lost 7 bases and J 4 bases, leaving 10 bases between the germline ends. Germline CDR1 reads MNHNY; CDR2 reads SVGAGI (reference sequence). The CDR3: CASMEGAYGYTF. CDR3 nucleotides: TGTGCCAGCATGGAGGGCGCCTATGGCTACACCTTC.

The J gene is TRBJ2-2, the V gene TRBV6-6, with 10 bases that match TRBD2. Germline loops: CDR1 MNHNY, CDR2 SVGAGI (reference sequence). V gave up 6 bases and J gave up 4 bases; unmatched junction bases: 17. The CDR3 spans 19 residues. In nucleotides, the CDR3 is TGTGCCAGCAGACGAAACGCCCCCTCAGCGGGGGGGAGCACCGGGGAGCTGTTTTTT. Encoded protein: CASRRNAPSAGGSTGELFF.

The sample holds a few counts of this clone. The gene calls are TRBV5-4 and TRBJ1-6; D is unresolved. V lost 5 bases to trimming and J lost 7 bases, with 7 bases between them. Germline assignment: CDR1 SGHNT and CDR2 YYREEE (reference sequence). The CDR3 length is 12 residues. CDR3 nucleotides: TGTGCCAGCAGGTTAGGGAATTCACCCCTCCACTTT. As protein: CASRLGNSPLHF.

CDR3 DNA sequence: TGTGCCAGCTCACTAGGGGGGGGAACGAACACTGAAGCTTTCTTT. Residues: CASSLGGGTNTEAFF. The chain uses TRBV18 and TRBJ1-1, with a possible D match to TRBD1 (6 bases). Germline CDR1 is KGHSH and CDR2 is LQKENI. Trimming cost V 4 bases and J 1 base, with 13 bases left between them. The CDR3 is made up of 15 amino acids. Filled out from reference TRBV18 and TRBJ1-1, the complete variable domain reads NAGVMQNPRHLVRRRGQEARLRCSPMKGHSHVYWYRQLPEEGLKFMVYLQKENIIDESGMPKERFSAEFPKEGPSILRIQQVVRGDSAAYFCASSLGGGTNTEAFFGQGTRLTVV.

This chain links TRBV6-4 with TRBJ2-1; 7 bases fit TRBD2. From germline, CDR1 is MRHNA and CDR2 SNTAGT. The CDR3 contains 16 residues. After removal of 3 bases from V and 4 bases from J, the junction contained 9 bases not matched to a gene. The CDR3 nucleotides read TGTGCCAGCAGTGATGGACGCGGGAGACAGTACAATGAGCAGTTCTTC. Its translation: CASSDGRGRQYNEQFF.